Presented here are 28 T cell receptor beta chains from one specimen sequenced in a study of technical replicates of blood from a handful of donors. Clones were sequenced by immunoSEQ multiplex PCR, and TCRdb holds only the in-frame ones, with some missing. The data contain tens of thousands of clones, 95% of them singletons. The sample consisted of T cells isolated from PBMCs. These receptors all stem from a human donor in good health.

The genes are TRBV2 and TRBJ2-1; 12 positions agree with TRBD1. The trim removed 8 bases at V and 6 bases at J, leaving 5 bases unmatched. Germline lookup yields CDR1 SNHLY and CDR2 FYNNEI. The CDR3 is 14 residues long. Here the CDR3 reads CASSRDRGLNEQFF. For the CDR3, the DNA is TGTGCCAGCTCAAGGGACAGGGGGCTCAATGAGCAGTTCTTC.

The chain is built from TRBV9 and TRBJ2-2, with D possibly being TRBD2 (5 bases). Trimming took off 3 bases at V and 7 bases at J, with 10 bases between the two ends. Germline assignment: CDR1 SGDLS and CDR2 YYNGEE. The CDR3 covers 13 residues. The CDR3 region has the DNA TGTGCCAGCAGCGCAGGTCGGGACGGGGAGCTGTTTTTT. Translated: CASSAGRDGELFF.

The V call is TRBV5-1, the J call TRBJ1-2; 8 bases fit TRBD1. Germline V gives CDR1 SGHRS, CDR2 YFSETQ. V trimming: 4 bases; J trimming: 0 bases; junction bases outside the gene matches: 2. The CDR3 is 14 residues long. The CDR3 region is CASSVGQANYGYTF. The CDR3, as DNA: TGCGCCAGCAGCGTGGGACAGGCTAACTATGGCTACACCTTC.

This clone showed up just once. The chain links TRBV10-1 to TRBJ2-3, with D maybe TRBD1 (6 bases). Trimming stripped 3 bases from V and 5 bases from J, with 12 bases between. Germline CDR1 and CDR2: WNHNN and SYGVQD (reference sequence). The CDR3 totals 14 residues. CDR3 in amino acids: CASSDRGMGDTQYF. In DNA, the CDR3 is TGCGCCAGCAGTGACAGGGGCATGGGAGATACGCAGTATTTT.

The J gene is TRBJ2-7, the V gene TRBV29-1; tentative D call: TRBD2 (6 bases). The length of the CDR3 is 13 residues. The germline V gene has CDR1 SQVTM and CDR2 ANQGSEA. V was shortened by 3 bases and J by 1 base, with 10 bases between the two germline ends. DNA of the CDR3: TGCAGCGTTGAGGGCGGGGAGTCCTACGAGCAGTACTTC. As protein: CSVEGGESYEQYF.

This clone was counted once. This chain links TRBV14 with TRBJ1-4, with D perhaps matching TRBD1 (6 bases). Germline-derived CDR1 and CDR2 are SGHDN and FVKESK. The CDR3 is 15 residues long. V was cut by 1 base and J by 7 bases, with 13 bases left in between. CDR3 sequence reads: CASSQGQGRGEKLFF. Written as DNA, the CDR3 is TGTGCCAGCAGCCAAGGCCAGGGGAGGGGTGAAAAACTGTTTTTT.

The rearrangement links TRBV5-1 to TRBJ2-5; D uncertain. From germline, CDR1 is SGHRS and CDR2 YFSETQ. V shed 1 base and J shed 5 bases, with 12 bases lying between them. CDR3 size: 14 residues. Here the CDR3 reads CASSLSQVGETQYF. The CDR3 DNA sequence: TGCGCCAGCAGCTTGAGTCAGGTTGGGGAGACCCAGTACTTC.

CDR3 DNA: TGCGCCAGCAGCTTCGGGGGGCGGGCTGGGGATACGCAGTATTTT. As protein: CASSFGGRAGDTQYF. V usage is TRBV5-1 and J usage is TRBJ2-3; weak D call: TRBD2 (7 bases). CDR1 SGHRS and CDR2 YFSETQ come from the germline V gene. The CDR3 loop spans 15 amino acids. V lost 2 bases, J lost 6 bases, and 16 bases lay in between. The full variable domain, completed using reference TRBV5-1 and TRBJ2-3, is KAGVTQTPRYLIKTRGQQVTLSCSPISGHRSVSWYQQTPGQGLQFLFEYFSETQRNKGNFPGRFSGRQFSNSRSEMNVSTLELGDSALYLCASSFGGRAGDTQYFGPGTRLTVL.

This clone was detected only once. The rearrangement links TRBV27 to TRBJ2-1; 8 nucleotides line up with TRBD1. The CDR3 runs to 16 residues. Germline CDR1 is MNHEY and CDR2 is SMNVEV (reference sequence). Trimming cost V 5 bases and J 0 bases; bases outside gene matches: 6. The CDR3 nucleotides are TGTGCCAGCAGTCCGAGGGACAGGAGCTCCTACAATGAGCAGTTCTTC. Residues: CASSPRDRSSYNEQFF.

The CDR3 bases are TGTGCCAGCCGGGGACAGGGGTATGGTGAGACCCAGTACTTC. It specifies CASRGQGYGETQYF. The rearrangement uses TRBV7-8 and TRBJ2-5; TRBD1 agrees at 10 bases. V lost 8 bases and J lost 5; bases outside the gene matches: 8. This CDR3 region has 14 residues. Germline values: CDR1 SGHVS, CDR2 FQNEAQ.

The genes are TRBV27 and TRBJ2-3; 7 nucleotides match TRBD1. Germline CDR1 is MNHEY and CDR2 is SMNVEV (reference sequence). The CDR3 extends over 17 amino acids. Unmatched junction bases numbered 11, after V lost 5 bases and J lost 0 bases. CDR3: CASSAITGTASTDTQYF. The CDR3 nucleotides are TGTGCCAGCAGTGCCATTACCGGGACAGCTAGCACAGATACGCAGTATTTT.

This chain connects TRBV5-4 to TRBJ2-6, with D unresolved. Per germline, CDR1 SGHNT and CDR2 YYREEE (reference sequence). The ends were cut back, 4 bases at V and 1 base at J, with 6 bases in the middle. CDR3 size: 14 residues. The chain's CDR3 is CASSEESGANVLTF. In nucleotides, the CDR3 is TGTGCCAGCAGCGAGGAGTCTGGGGCCAACGTCCTGACTTTC. Filled out from reference TRBV5-4 and TRBJ2-6, the complete variable domain reads ETGVTQSPTHLIKTRGQQVTLRCSSQSGHNTVSWYQQALGQGPQFIFQYYREEENGRGNFPPRFSGLQFPNYSSELNVNALELDDSALYLCASSEESGANVLTFGAGSRLTVL.

The chain combines TRBV5-1 with TRBJ2-1, with 11 nucleotides matching TRBD1. The CDR3 covers 20 residues. The germline CDR1 and CDR2 sequences are SGHRS and YFSETQ. With 3 bases clipped from V and 1 base from J, the junction kept 15 bases outside the gene matches. The CDR3 spells CASSSSRTGGARISYNEQFF. The CDR3 region has the DNA TGCGCCAGCAGCTCCAGCCGGACAGGGGGCGCCCGTATTTCCTACAATGAGCAGTTCTTC.

The V call is TRBV6-5, the J call TRBJ1-1, with unresolved D. The germline V gene encodes CDR1 MNHEY and CDR2 SVGAGI. The CDR3 runs 11 residues. V lost 6 bases to trimming and J lost 7 bases, with 9 bases between them. Written as DNA, the CDR3 is TGTGCCAGCAGCCGGGGAGATGAAGCTTTCTTT. It translates to CASSRGDEAFF.

The gene calls are TRBV5-1 and TRBJ2-7; D remains ambiguous. Germline assignment: CDR1 SGHRS and CDR2 YFSETQ. The CDR3 totals 11 residues. Trimming pared 4 bases from V and 10 bases from J, leaving 12 bases between. Here the CDR3 reads CASSPNTRQYF. For the CDR3, the DNA is TGCGCCAGCAGCCCGAATACGCGCCAGTACTTC. The full variable domain, its missing parts supplied by reference TRBV5-1 and TRBJ2-7, is KAGVTQTPRYLIKTRGQQVTLSCSPISGHRSVSWYQQTPGQGLQFLFEYFSETQRNKGNFPGRFSGRQFSNSRSEMNVSTLELGDSALYLCASSPNTRQYFGPGTRLTVT.

This CDR3 is CASSERTQEQFF. DNA of the CDR3: TGTGCCAGCAGTGAACGGACTCAAGAGCAGTTCTTC. This chain links TRBV2 with TRBJ2-1; tentative D call: TRBD2 (5 bases). V lost 2 bases and J lost 10, with 9 bases in between. The CDR3 runs 12 residues. The germline gives CDR1 SNHLY, CDR2 FYNNEI.

The chain has TRBV7-9 and TRBJ1-1; TRBD1 is a possible D gene (6 bases). Germline V gene lookup returns CDR1 SEHNR and CDR2 FQNEAQ (reference sequence). Trimming took 7 bases from V and 10 from J, leaving 13 bases between them. The CDR3 is made up of 11 amino acids. CDR3 DNA: TGTGCCAGCACCAAGGGGGGGGGAGCTTTCTTT. Translation gives CASTKGGGAFF.

This clone has a single count. The rearrangement uses TRBV5-5 and TRBJ1-2; no firm D call. Per the germline V gene, CDR1 is SGHKS and CDR2 is YYEKEE (reference sequence). This CDR3 spans 13 amino acids. Trimming removed 2 bases from V and 3 bases from J, with 8 bases in between. The CDR3 loop is CASSLNYYYGYTF. CDR3 nucleotides: TGTGCCAGCAGCTTAAACTACTACTATGGCTACACCTTC.

The V and J genes are TRBV6-1 and TRBJ1-1, with 8 bases lining up with TRBD1. Unmatched junction bases numbered 1, after V lost 4 bases and J lost 3 bases. The germline V gene encodes CDR1 MNHNS and CDR2 SASEGT. CDR3 length equals 13 residues. The CDR3 here is CASSADRDTEAFF. In DNA, the CDR3 is TGTGCCAGCAGTGCGGACAGGGACACTGAAGCTTTCTTT.

Only one count was recorded for this clone. CDR3 protein: CAWRGLAENIQYF. CDR3 DNA sequence: TGTGCCTGGAGGGGACTAGCGGAAAACATTCAGTACTTC. This chain links TRBV30 with TRBJ2-4; 11 bases match TRBD2. With V trimmed by 3 bases and J by 5 bases, 0 bases remained unmatched. This CDR3 comprises 13 residues. CDR1 and CDR2 (germline): GTSNPN, SVGIG (reference sequence).

The gene calls are TRBV13 and TRBJ2-5; 7 bases are shared with TRBD2. V was pared by 0 bases and J by 0 bases, with 4 bases of the junction left unmatched. The CDR3 runs 16 residues. Germline CDR1 is PRHDT and CDR2 is FYEKMQ (reference sequence). This chain's CDR3 is CASSLGGGGYQETQYF. The CDR3 DNA is TGTGCCAGCAGCTTAGGCGGCGGGGGTTACCAAGAGACCCAGTACTTC.

The rearrangement joins TRBV9 to TRBJ2-7; TRBD1 is a possible D gene (5 bases). Deletions cut 3 bases from V and 2 bases from J, with 15 bases between. Germline V gives CDR1 SGDLS, CDR2 YYNGEE. The CDR3 sequence is 15 residues long. The CDR3 protein is CASSEGPGPTYEQYF. For the CDR3, the DNA is TGTGCCAGCAGCGAAGGGCCAGGGCCAACCTACGAGCAGTACTTC.

The rearrangement links TRBV28 to TRBJ2-3; 11 bases agree with TRBD2. CDR1 MDHEN and CDR2 SYDVKM come from the germline V gene. V lost 5 bases, J lost 1 base, and 8 bases stayed unmatched. This CDR3 comprises 17 residues. The CDR3 here is CASSPTSGTAGTDTQYF. The DNA for the CDR3 is TGTGCCAGCAGTCCGACTAGCGGGACGGCAGGCACAGATACGCAGTATTTT.

The chain links TRBV19 to TRBJ1-1; 8 bases map to TRBD1. Trimming took 4 bases from V and 8 from J; bases not matched to a gene: 6. Germline CDR1 reads LNHDA; CDR2 reads SQIVND (reference sequence). This CDR3 has 13 residues. The CDR3 bases are TGTGCCAGTAGTAATGGACAGGGACTGGAAGCTTTCTTT. Translated: CASSNGQGLEAFF. Full variable domain (rest looked up from reference TRBV19 and TRBJ1-1): DGGITQSPKYLFRKEGQNVTLSCEQNLNHDAMYWYRQDPGQGLRLIYYSQIVNDFQKGDIAEGYSVSREKKESFPLTVTSAQKNPTAFYLCASSNGQGLEAFFGQGTRLTVV.

V usage is TRBV27 and J usage is TRBJ2-1; 11 nucleotides align to TRBD1. CDR3 size: 15 residues. V shed 4 bases, J shed 7 bases, and the junction held 6 bases outside the gene matches. CDR1 MNHEY and CDR2 SMNVEV come from the germline V gene (reference sequence). CDR3 coding DNA: TGTGCCAGCAGTTACCGGGACAGGGGGATTAATGAGCAGTTCTTC. Encoded protein: CASSYRDRGINEQFF.

This chain uses TRBV6-1 with TRBJ2-1; tentative D call: TRBD2 (5 bases). V shed 1 base and J shed 9 bases, with 10 bases lying between them. This CDR3 comprises 13 residues. Looked up from germline, CDR1 is MNHNS and CDR2 is SASEGT. The CDR3 DNA reads TGTGCCAGCAGTGAAGAGTTGCGGGCTGAGCAGTTCTTC. Translating it yields CASSEELRAEQFF.

This clone occurred once. The chain recombines TRBV2 with TRBJ2-2, with 9 bases matching TRBD2. The trim removed 6 bases at V and 5 bases at J, leaving 7 bases unmatched. Looked up from germline, CDR1 is SNHLY and CDR2 is FYNNEI. The length of the CDR3 is 15 residues. CDR3 protein: CASRGGLAGTGELFF. DNA of the CDR3: TGTGCCAGCAGAGGGGGACTAGCTGGGACCGGGGAGCTGTTTTTT.

This CDR3 reads CASSHRGGNFYEQYF. The CDR3 coding sequence is TGCGCCAGCAGCCATCGAGGAGGGAACTTCTACGAGCAGTACTTC. This chain uses TRBV4-1 with TRBJ2-7, with D tentatively TRBD2 (6 bases). The V and J ends lost 3 bases and 3 bases respectively, with 15 bases between them. The CDR3 spans 15 residues. The V gene's germline CDR1 is MGHRA and CDR2 YSYEKL.